These T cell receptor beta chains were read from a single sample in a study of cytomegalovirus exposure and HLA in healthy donors. TCRdb keeps only in-frame clones here, not all; method: immunoSEQ multiplex PCR. The data contain about 200,000 clones, around 81% of them singletons. Input material: PBMCs. The receptors shown here come from a man aged 18 to 35 in good health and CMV-seronegative. The CDR3 runs from the conserved cysteine through the conserved F or W. Each record gives: V gene, J gene, CDR3 protein.

v_gene: TRBV7-9
j_gene: TRBJ2-5
CDR3aa: CASRTGTEGTQYF

v_gene: TRBV11-2
j_gene: TRBJ1-1
CDR3aa: CASSLVAGATRFSTEAFF

v_gene: TRBV28
j_gene: TRBJ1-5
CDR3aa: CASGEGTRQPQHF

v_gene: TRBV5-1
j_gene: TRBJ2-3
CDR3aa: CASSLDSSTDTQYF

v_gene: TRBV7-7
j_gene: TRBJ2-7
CDR3aa: CASSRTSGSLDEQYF

v_gene: TRBV10-3
j_gene: TRBJ2-5
CDR3aa: CAIRGQGVETQYF

v_gene: TRBV5-4
j_gene: TRBJ1-4
CDR3aa: CASSLDPRPQVEKLFF

v_gene: TRBV10-3
j_gene: TRBJ1-5
CDR3aa: CAISESTEYQPQHF

v_gene: TRBV4-2
j_gene: TRBJ2-1
CDR3aa: CASSQDRGGRAYNEQFF

v_gene: TRBV6-6
j_gene: TRBJ1-1
CDR3aa: CASSSNTEAFF

v_gene: TRBV18
j_gene: TRBJ2-5
CDR3aa: CASSPARVGEGETQYF

v_gene: TRBV6-6
j_gene: TRBJ1-3
CDR3aa: CASSTPGGGNTIYF

v_gene: TRBV10-3
j_gene: TRBJ2-3
CDR3aa: CAISGDRGLATDTQYF

v_gene: TRBV2
j_gene: TRBJ2-7
CDR3aa: CASRQGALQYF

v_gene: TRBV28
j_gene: TRBJ2-5
CDR3aa: CASSFVSVETQYF

v_gene: TRBV11-2
j_gene: TRBJ2-2
CDR3aa: CASKTAGELFF

v_gene: TRBV10-3
j_gene: TRBJ2-3
CDR3aa: CAISEQVGASTDTQYF

v_gene: TRBV21-1
j_gene: TRBJ2-7
CDR3aa: CASSGPGVSYEQYF

v_gene: TRBV7-6
j_gene: TRBJ2-2
CDR3aa: CASSPTGKIDTGELFF

v_gene: TRBV30
j_gene: TRBJ2-1
CDR3aa: CAWSVGTGVNEQFF

v_gene: TRBV29-1
j_gene: TRBJ2-1
CDR3aa: CSVIADSYNEQFF

v_gene: TRBV7-8
j_gene: TRBJ2-7
CDR3aa: CASSLTEEITYEQYF

v_gene: TRBV18
j_gene: TRBJ1-1
CDR3aa: CASSIQGKEAFF

v_gene: TRBV5-4
j_gene: TRBJ1-6
CDR3aa: CASSPLGGRGNSPLHF

v_gene: TRBV19
j_gene: TRBJ1-1
CDR3aa: CASSAYSATGQGRTEAFF

v_gene: TRBV9
j_gene: TRBJ2-1
CDR3aa: CASSVDLTGGRNEQFF

v_gene: TRBV6-6
j_gene: TRBJ1-3
CDR3aa: CASSTQAGGGNTIYF

v_gene: TRBV4-3
j_gene: TRBJ2-2
CDR3aa: CASSQLNLGRGGFDTGELFF

v_gene: TRBV6-1
j_gene: TRBJ2-1
CDR3aa: CASTLTRGSYNEQFF

v_gene: TRBV6-1
j_gene: TRBJ2-7
CDR3aa: CASSDNQGVFYEQYF

v_gene: TRBV28
j_gene: NA
CDR3aa: CASNPPSGSYEQYF

v_gene: TRBV13
j_gene: TRBJ2-7
CDR3aa: CASSRERQAPFYEQYF

v_gene: TRBV7-2
j_gene: TRBJ1-5
CDR3aa: CASSLAGSEGTQPQHF

v_gene: TRBV25-1
j_gene: TRBJ2-1
CDR3aa: CASSGLRWQGAMNEQFF

v_gene: TRBV4-3
j_gene: TRBJ2-2
CDR3aa: CASSPGTGYSGELFF

v_gene: TRBV5-1
j_gene: TRBJ1-1
CDR3aa: CASSTRQGAMGEAFF

v_gene: TRBV11-2
j_gene: TRBJ2-5
CDR3aa: CASSDHPSGAKETQYF